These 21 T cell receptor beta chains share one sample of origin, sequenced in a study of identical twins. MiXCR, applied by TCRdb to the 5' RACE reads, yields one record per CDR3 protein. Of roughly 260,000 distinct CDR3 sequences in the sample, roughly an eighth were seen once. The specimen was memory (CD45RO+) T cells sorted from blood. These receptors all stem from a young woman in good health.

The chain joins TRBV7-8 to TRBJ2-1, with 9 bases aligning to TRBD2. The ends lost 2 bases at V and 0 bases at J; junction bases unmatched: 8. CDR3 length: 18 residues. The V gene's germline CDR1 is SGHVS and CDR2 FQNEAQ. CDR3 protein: CASSLFRTSASSYNEQFF. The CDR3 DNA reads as TGTGCCAGCAGCTTATTCCGGACTAGCGCAAGCTCCTACAATGAGCAGTTCTTC.

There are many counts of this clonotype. CDR3 sequence: CASSLGLALVTGELFF. As DNA, the CDR3 is TGTGCCAGCAGCTTGGGACTAGCGCTCGTCACCGGGGAGCTGTTTTTT. This chain links TRBV7-2 with TRBJ2-2, with TRBD2 matching 10 bases. This CDR3 has 16 residues. V trimming: 3 bases; J trimming: 4 bases; junction bases outside the gene matches: 5. CDR1 is SGHTA and CDR2 is FQGNSA in the germline V gene.

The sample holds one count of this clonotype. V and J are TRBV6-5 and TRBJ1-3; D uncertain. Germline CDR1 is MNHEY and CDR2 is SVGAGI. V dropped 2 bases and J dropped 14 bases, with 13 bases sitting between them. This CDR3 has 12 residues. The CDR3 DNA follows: TGTGCCAGCAGTTACGATACAGCTACGCTATATTTT. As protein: CASSYDTATLYF.

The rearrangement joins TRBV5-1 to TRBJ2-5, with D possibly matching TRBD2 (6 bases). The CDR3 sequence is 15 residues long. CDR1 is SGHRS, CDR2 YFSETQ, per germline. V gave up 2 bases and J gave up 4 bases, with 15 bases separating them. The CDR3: CASSFGGRTGETQYF. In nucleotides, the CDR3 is TGCGCCAGCAGCTTTGGAGGGAGAACGGGAGAGACCCAGTACTTC.

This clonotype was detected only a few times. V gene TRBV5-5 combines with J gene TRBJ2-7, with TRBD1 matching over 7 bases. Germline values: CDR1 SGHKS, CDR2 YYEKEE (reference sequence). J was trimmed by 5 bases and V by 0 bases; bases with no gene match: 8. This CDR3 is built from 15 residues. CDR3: CASSLGTGGPHEQYF. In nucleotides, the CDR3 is TGTGCCAGCAGCTTGGGGACAGGCGGTCCCCACGAGCAGTACTTC. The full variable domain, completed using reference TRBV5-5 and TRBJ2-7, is DAGVTQSPTHLIKTRGQQVTLRCSPISGHKSVSWYQQVLGQGPQFIFQYYEKEERGRGNFPDRFSARQFPNYSSELNVNALLLGDSALYLCASSLGTGGPHEQYFGPGTRLTVT.

The CDR3 DNA reads TGCGCCAGCAGCTTGGTGAGTTCTCCGGGGACACTTTACGAGCAGTACTTC. This translates into CASSLVSSPGTLYEQYF. The chain recombines TRBV5-1 with TRBJ2-7, with D perhaps TRBD1 (6 bases). Trimming cost V 0 bases and J 4 bases, with 20 bases left between them. CDR3 size: 17 residues. Looked up from germline, CDR1 is SGHRS and CDR2 is YFSETQ.

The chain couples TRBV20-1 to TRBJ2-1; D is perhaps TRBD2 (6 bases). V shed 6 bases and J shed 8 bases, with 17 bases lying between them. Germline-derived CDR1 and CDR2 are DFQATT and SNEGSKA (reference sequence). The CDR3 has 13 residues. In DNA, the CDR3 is TGCAGTGCAGACGGGGGAACGAAGGATGAGCAGTTCTTC. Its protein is CSADGGTKDEQFF.

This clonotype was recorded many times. The CDR3 is CARLWEGVGSTEAFF. The CDR3 DNA is TGTGCCAGGTTGTGGGAGGGGGTAGGAAGCACTGAAGCTTTCTTT. The rearrangement joins TRBV12-3 or TRBV12-4 to TRBJ1-1, with D tentatively TRBD1 (6 bases). V was shortened by 9 bases and J by 4 bases, with 21 bases between the two germline ends. CDR3 size: 15 residues.

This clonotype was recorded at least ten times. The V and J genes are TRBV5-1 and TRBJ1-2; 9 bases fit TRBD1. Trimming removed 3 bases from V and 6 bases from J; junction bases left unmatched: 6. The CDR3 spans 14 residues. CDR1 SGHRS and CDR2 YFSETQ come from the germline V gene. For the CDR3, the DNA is TGCGCCAGCAGCTGGATGGGACAGGGAGATGGCTACACCTTC. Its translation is CASSWMGQGDGYTF.

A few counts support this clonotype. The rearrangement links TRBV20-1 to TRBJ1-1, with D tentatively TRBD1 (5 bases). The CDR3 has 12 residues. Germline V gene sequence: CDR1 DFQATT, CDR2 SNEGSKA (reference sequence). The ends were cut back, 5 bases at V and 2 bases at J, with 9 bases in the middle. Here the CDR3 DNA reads TGCAGTGCTCCCTGGGGCAACACTGAAGCTTTCTTT. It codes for CSAPWGNTEAFF.

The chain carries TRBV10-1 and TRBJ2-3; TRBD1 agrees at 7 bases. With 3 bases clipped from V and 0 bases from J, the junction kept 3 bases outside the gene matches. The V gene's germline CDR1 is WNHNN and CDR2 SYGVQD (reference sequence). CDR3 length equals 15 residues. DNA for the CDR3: TGCGCCAGCAGTGAAGTGGACAGGAGCACAGATACGCAGTATTTT. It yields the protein CASSEVDRSTDTQYF.

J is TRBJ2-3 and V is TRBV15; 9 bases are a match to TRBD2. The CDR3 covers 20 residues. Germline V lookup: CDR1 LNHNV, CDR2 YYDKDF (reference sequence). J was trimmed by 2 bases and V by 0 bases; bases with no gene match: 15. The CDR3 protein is CATSRDRVGGIAGATDTQYF. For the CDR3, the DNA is TGTGCCACCAGCAGAGATAGGGTTGGAGGGATAGCGGGAGCCACAGATACGCAGTATTTT.

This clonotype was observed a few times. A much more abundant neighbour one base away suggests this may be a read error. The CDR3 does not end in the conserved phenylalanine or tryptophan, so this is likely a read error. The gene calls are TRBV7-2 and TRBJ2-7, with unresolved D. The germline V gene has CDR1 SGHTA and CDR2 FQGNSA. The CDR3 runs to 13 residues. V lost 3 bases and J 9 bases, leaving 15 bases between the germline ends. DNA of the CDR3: TGTGCCAGCAGCTTGGCCCAGAGTTTAGGGCAGTACTCC. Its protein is CASSLAQSLGQYS.

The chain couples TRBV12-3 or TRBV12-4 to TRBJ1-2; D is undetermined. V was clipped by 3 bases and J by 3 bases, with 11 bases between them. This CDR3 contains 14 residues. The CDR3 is CASSLGVRDYGYTF. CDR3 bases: TGTGCCAGCAGTTTGGGTGTGAGGGACTATGGCTACACCTTC.

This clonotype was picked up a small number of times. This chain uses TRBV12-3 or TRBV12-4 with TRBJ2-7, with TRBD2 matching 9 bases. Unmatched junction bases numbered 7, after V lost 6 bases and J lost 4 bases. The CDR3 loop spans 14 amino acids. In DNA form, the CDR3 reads TGTGCCAGCAGGTTTAGCGGGAGAACGTACGAGCAGTACTTC. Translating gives CASRFSGRTYEQYF.

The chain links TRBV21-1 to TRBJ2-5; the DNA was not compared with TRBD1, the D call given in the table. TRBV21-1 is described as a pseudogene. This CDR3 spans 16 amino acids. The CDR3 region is CASSLRAGELQETQYF. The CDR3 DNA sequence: TGTGCCAGCAGCCTTAGGGCAGGGGAGTTACAAGAGACCCAGTACTTC.

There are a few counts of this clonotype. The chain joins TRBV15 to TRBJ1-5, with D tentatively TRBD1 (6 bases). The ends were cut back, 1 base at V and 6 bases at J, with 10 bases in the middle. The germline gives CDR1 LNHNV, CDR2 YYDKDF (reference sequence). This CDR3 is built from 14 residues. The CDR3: CATSRGQAGQPQHF. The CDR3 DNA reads TGTGCCACCAGCAGAGGACAGGCAGGTCAGCCCCAGCATTTT.

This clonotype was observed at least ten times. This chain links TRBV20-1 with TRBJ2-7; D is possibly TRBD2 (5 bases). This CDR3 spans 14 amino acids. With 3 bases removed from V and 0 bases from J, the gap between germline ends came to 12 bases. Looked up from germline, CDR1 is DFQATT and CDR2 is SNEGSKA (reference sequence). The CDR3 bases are TGCAGTGCTAGCGGGGTCCCAAGCTCCTACGAGCAGTACTTC. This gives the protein CSASGVPSSYEQYF.

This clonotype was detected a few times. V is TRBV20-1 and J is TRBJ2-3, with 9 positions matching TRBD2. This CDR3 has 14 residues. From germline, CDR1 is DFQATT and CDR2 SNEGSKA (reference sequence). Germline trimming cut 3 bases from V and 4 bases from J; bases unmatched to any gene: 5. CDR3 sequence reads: CSASWRGGADTQYF. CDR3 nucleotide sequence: TGCAGTGCTAGTTGGCGGGGGGGGGCAGATACGCAGTATTTT.

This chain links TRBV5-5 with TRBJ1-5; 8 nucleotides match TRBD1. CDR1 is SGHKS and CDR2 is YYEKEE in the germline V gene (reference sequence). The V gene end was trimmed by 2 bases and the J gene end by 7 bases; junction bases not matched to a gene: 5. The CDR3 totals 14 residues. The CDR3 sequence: CASSLSGTGQPQHF. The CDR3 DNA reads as TGTGCCAGCAGCTTATCGGGGACAGGCCAGCCCCAGCATTTT.

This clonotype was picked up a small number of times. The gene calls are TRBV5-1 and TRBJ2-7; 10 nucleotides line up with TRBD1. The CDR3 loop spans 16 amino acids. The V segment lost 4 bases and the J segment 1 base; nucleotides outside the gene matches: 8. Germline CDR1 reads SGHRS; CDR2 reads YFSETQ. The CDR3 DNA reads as TGCGCCAGCAGCGGGGCTGACAGGGGGCTATCCTACGAGCAGTACTTC. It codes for CASSGADRGLSYEQYF.